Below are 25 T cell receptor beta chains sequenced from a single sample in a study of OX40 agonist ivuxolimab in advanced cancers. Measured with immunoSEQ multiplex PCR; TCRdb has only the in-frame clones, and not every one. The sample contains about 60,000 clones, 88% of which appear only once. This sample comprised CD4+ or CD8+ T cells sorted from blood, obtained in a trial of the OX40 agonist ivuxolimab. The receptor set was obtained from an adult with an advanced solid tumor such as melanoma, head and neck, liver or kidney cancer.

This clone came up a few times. DNA for the CDR3: TGTGCCAGCAGTGCTTCAGGGGGCACTGAAGCTTTCTTT. Translated, it gives CASSASGGTEAFF. The chain carries TRBV6-1 and TRBJ1-1; 7 bases are a match to TRBD1. The trim removed 4 bases at V and 4 bases at J, leaving 3 bases unmatched. This CDR3 contains 13 residues. The germline V gene encodes CDR1 MNHNS and CDR2 SASEGT.

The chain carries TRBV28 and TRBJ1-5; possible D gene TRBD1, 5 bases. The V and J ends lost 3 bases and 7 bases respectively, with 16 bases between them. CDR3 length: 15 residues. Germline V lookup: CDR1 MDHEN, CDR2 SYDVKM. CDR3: CASSLAGTSRQPQHF. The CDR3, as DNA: TGTGCCAGCAGTTTGGCCGGGACCTCCCGCCAGCCCCAGCATTTT. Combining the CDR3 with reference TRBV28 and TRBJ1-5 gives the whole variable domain DVKVTQSSRYLVKRTGEKVFLECVQDMDHENMFWYRQDPGLGLRLIYFSYDVKMKEKGDIPEGYSVSREKKERFSLILESASTNQTSMYLCASSLAGTSRQPQHFGDGTRLSIL.

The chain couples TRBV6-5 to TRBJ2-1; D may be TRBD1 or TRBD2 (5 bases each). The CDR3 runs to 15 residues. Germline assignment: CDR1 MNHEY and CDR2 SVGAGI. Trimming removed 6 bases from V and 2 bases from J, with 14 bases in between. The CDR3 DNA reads TGTGCCAGCAGCCCAATGGGACGCCCCTACAATGAGCAGTTCTTC. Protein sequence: CASSPMGRPYNEQFF.

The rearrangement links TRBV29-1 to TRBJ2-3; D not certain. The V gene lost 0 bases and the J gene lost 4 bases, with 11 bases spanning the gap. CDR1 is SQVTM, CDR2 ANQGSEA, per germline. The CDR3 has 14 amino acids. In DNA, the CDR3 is TGCAGCGTTGAAGATGGGCTAGTAGCAGATACGCAGTATTTT. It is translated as CSVEDGLVADTQYF.

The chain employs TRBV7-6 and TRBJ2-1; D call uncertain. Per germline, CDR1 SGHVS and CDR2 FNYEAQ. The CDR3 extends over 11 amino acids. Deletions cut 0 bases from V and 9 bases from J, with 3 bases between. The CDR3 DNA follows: TGTGCCAGCAGCTTAGCTCCTGAGCAGTTCTTC. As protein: CASSLAPEQFF.

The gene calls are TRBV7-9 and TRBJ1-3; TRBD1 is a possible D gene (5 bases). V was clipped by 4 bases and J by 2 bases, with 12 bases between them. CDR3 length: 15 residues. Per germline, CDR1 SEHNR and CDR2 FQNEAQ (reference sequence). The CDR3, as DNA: TGTGCCAGCAGCTCCAGGGTGTCACCTGGAAACACCATATATTTT. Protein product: CASSSRVSPGNTIYF.

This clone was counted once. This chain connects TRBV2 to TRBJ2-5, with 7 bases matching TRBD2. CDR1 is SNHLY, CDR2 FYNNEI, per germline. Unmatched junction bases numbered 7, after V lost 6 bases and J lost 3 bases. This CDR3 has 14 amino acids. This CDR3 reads CASRASSGKETQYF. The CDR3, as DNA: TGTGCCAGCAGGGCCTCTAGCGGTAAAGAGACCCAGTACTTC.

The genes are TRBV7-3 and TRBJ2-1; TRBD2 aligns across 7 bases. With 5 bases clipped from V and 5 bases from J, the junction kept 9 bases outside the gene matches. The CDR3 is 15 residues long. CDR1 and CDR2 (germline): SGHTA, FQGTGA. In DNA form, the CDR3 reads TGTGCCAGCAGCCGCGGGAGTGGGGCCCACAATGAGCAGTTCTTC. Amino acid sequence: CASSRGSGAHNEQFF.

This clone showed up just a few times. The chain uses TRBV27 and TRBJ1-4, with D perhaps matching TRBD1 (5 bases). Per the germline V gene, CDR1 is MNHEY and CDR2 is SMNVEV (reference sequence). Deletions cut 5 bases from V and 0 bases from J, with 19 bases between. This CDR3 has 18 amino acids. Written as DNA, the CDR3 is TGTGCCAGCAGTCCCCGGGGCTTTTTTGCTACAACTAATGAAAAACTGTTTTTT. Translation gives CASSPRGFFATTNEKLFF.

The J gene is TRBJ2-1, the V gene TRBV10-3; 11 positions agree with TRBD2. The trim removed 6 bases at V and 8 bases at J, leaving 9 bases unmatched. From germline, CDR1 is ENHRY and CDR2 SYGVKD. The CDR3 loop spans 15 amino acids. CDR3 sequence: CAISPTSGSLYEQFF. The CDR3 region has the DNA TGTGCCATCAGCCCTACTAGCGGGAGTTTGTATGAGCAGTTCTTC.

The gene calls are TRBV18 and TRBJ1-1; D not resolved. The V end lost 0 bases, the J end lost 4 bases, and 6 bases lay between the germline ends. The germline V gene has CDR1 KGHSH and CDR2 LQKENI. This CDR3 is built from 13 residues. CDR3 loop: CASSPPAGTEAFF. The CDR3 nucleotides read TGTGCCAGCTCACCACCGGCGGGCACTGAAGCTTTCTTT.

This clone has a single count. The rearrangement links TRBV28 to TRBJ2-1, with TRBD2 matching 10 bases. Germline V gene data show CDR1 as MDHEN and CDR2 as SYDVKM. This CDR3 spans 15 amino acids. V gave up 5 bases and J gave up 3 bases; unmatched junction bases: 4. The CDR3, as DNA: TGTGCCAGCAGTCCGGGGACTAGCGTCTACAATGAGCAGTTCTTC. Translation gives CASSPGTSVYNEQFF.

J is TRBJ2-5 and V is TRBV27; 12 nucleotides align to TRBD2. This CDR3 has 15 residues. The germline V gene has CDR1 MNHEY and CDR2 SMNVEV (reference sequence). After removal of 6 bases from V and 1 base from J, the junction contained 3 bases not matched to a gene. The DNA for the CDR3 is TGTGCCAGCAGGACTAGCGGGAGACCCCAAGAGACCCAGTACTTC. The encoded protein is CASRTSGRPQETQYF.

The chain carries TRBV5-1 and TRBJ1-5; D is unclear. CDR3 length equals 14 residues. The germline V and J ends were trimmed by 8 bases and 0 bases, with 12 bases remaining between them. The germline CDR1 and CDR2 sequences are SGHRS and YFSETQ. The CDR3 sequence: CASHDPSSNQPQHF. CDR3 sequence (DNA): TGCGCCAGTCACGACCCCTCTAGCAATCAGCCCCAGCATTTT.

CDR3 sequence (DNA): TGTGCCAGCAGCTTAGTCCGCCGCGGTTCCTCTGGGGCCAACGTCCTGACTTTC. Its protein product is CASSLVRRGSSGANVLTF. This chain uses TRBV11-1 with TRBJ2-6; D gene uncertain. Trimming stripped 1 base from V and 0 bases from J, with 13 bases between. CDR3 length: 18 amino acids. Germline loops: CDR1 SGHAT, CDR2 FQDESV (reference sequence).

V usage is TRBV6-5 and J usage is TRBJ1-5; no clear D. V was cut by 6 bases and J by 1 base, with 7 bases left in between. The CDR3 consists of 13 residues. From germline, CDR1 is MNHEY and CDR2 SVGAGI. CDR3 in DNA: TGTGCCAGCAGGTCCAACAGCAATCAGCCCCAGCATTTT. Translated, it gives CASRSNSNQPQHF.

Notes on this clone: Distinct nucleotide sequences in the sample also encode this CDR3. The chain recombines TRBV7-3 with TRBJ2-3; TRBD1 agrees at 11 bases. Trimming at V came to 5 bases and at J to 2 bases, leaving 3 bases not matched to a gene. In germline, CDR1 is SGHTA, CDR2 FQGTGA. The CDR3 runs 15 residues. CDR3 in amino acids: CASSIGQGATDTQYF. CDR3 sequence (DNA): TGTGCCAGCAGCATTGGACAGGGGGCCACAGATACGCAGTATTTT.

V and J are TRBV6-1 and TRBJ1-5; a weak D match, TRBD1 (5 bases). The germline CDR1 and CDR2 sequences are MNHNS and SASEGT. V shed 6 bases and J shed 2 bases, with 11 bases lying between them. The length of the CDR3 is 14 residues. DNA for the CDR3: TGTGCCAGCAGGACAGTTATGGGCAATCAGCCCCAGCATTTT. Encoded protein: CASRTVMGNQPQHF.

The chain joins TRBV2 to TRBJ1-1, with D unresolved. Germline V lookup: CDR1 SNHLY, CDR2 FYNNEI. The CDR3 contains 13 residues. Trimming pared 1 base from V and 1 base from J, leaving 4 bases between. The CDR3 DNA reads TGTGCCAGCAGTGAAGTTTGGAACACTGAAGCTTTCTTT. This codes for CASSEVWNTEAFF.

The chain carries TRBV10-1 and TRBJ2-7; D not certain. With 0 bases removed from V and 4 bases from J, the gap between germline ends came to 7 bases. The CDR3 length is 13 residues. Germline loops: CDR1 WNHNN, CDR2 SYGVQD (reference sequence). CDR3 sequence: CASSESPGYEQYF. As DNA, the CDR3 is TGCGCCAGCAGTGAGTCCCCCGGGTACGAGCAGTACTTC.

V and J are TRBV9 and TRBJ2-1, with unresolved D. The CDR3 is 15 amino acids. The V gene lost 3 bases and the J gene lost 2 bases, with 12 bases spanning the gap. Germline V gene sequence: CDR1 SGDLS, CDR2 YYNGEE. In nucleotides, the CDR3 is TGTGCCAGCAGCGCTTCCCGAGCAGCCTACAATGAGCAGTTCTTC. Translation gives CASSASRAAYNEQFF.

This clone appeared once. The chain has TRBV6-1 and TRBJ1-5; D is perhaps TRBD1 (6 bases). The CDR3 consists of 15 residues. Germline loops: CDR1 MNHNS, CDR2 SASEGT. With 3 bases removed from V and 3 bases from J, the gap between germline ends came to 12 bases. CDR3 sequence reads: CASSDRGTDNQPQHF. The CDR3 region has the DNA TGTGCCAGCAGTGATAGGGGGACCGACAATCAGCCCCAGCATTTT.

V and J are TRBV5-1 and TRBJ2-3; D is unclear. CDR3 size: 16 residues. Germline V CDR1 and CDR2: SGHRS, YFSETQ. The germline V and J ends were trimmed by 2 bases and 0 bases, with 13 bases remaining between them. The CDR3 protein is CASSFMGRPSTDTQYF. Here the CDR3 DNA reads TGCGCCAGCAGCTTCATGGGCAGACCTAGCACAGATACGCAGTATTTT.

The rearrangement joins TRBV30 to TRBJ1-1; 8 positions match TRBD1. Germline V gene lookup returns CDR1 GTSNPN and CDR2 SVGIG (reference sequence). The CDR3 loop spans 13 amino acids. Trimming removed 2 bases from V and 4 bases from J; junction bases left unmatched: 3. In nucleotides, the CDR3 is TGTGCCTGGAGTTACACAGGGGGCACTGAAGCTTTCTTT. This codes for CAWSYTGGTEAFF.

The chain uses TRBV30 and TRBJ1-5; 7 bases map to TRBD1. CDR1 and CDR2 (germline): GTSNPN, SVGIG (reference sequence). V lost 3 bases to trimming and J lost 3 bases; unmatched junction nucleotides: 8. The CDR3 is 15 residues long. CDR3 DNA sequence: TGTGCCTGGAGGGGGAAGGGGGCGAACAATCAGCCCCAGCATTTT. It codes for CAWRGKGANNQPQHF.